Sequencing of this T cell receptor beta chain was carried out in a study of cytomegalovirus exposure and HLA in healthy donors. Method: immunoSEQ multiplex PCR; TCRdb's copy keeps in-frame clones and lacks some. The sample comprises over 150,000 clones, 70% to 90% of which are singletons, and around 2.1% rests with the top ten. Trimming removed 4 bases from V and 0 bases from J; junction bases left unmatched: 4. Germline CDR1 and CDR2: SGHRS and YFSETQ. The CDR3 consists of 16 residues. Points on this clone: Antigen specificity is unknown.

Study results and limitations: The majority of TCR sequences were rare, yet some public TCRs appeared in many donors.

This chain connects TRBV5-1 to TRBJ2-2, with 9 nucleotides matching TRBD1. The sequenced material came from PBMCs. This clonotype was sampled from a human donor in good health. The CDR3 nucleotides are TGCGCCAGCAGCCAGAGACAGGGGGCGAACACCGGGGAGCTGTTTTTT. It encodes CASSQRQGANTGELFF.